The rows below give T cell receptor beta chains drawn from one sample of a study of Ad26.COV2.S vaccination and SARS-CoV-2 variants. Sequencing used immunoSEQ multiplex PCR; TCRdb keeps in-frame clones, though not all of them. This sample has roughly 320,000 clones, with roughly 84% found just once. Source: peripheral blood, taken in a trial of Ad26.COV2.S vaccine versus placebo. The origin of the receptors is a person aged 18-65 years who received the Ad26.COV2.S COVID-19 vaccine or a placebo. CDR3s include the opening cysteine and the closing phenylalanine or tryptophan. The D gene is left open where the match is weak. Some rows mark clone size as missing; the rest say once, few, many or name a class of expanded clone.

CDR3 length,D gene,clone size,V gene,J gene,CDR3 protein,CDR3 DNA
12,TRBD1,NA,TRBV5-6,TRBJ1-1,CASSSGQGVTFF,TGTGCCAGCAGCTCGGGACAGGGAGTAACTTTCTTT
18,NA,NA,TRBV4-2,TRBJ2-6,CASSQENRASSGANVLTF,TGTGCCAGCAGCCAAGAGAACAGGGCCAGCTCTGGGGCCAACGTCCTGACTTTC
15,TRBD2,NA,TRBV7-2,TRBJ2-1,CASSFQRGGDNEQFF,TGTGCCAGCAGCTTCCAGCGGGGGGGCGACAATGAGCAGTTCTTC
12,NA,NA,TRBV12-3/TRBV12-4,TRBJ2-4,CASSLAKNIQYF,TGTGCCAGCAGCCTAGCCAAAAACATTCAGTACTTC
15,TRBD1,NA,TRBV9,TRBJ1-1,CASSVEGQGNTEAFF,TGTGCCAGCAGCGTAGAGGGACAGGGCAACACTGAAGCTTTCTTT
13,TRBD1,NA,TRBV27,TRBJ2-7,CASSATGVHEQYF,TGTGCCAGCAGTGCCACAGGGGTTCACGAGCAGTACTTC
17,NA,few,TRBV19,TRBJ1-6,CASSITLASSYNSPLHF,TGTGCCAGTAGTATTACCCTCGCGAGCTCCTATAATTCACCCCTCCACTTT
12,NA,NA,TRBV15,TRBJ2-7,CATSSQSYEQYF,TGTGCCACCAGCAGCCAGAGCTACGAGCAGTACTTC
16,NA,NA,TRBV7-9,TRBJ2-1,CASSPPLGLGDNEQFF,TGTGCCAGCAGCCCCCCGCTAGGGTTAGGAGACAATGAGCAGTTCTTC
13,TRBD1,NA,TRBV11-3,TRBJ1-2,CASSTSQGIGYTF,TGTGCCAGCAGCACTTCACAGGGGATTGGCTACACCTTC
15,TRBD2,NA,TRBV27,TRBJ2-7,CASSLGLAGLYEQYF,TGTGCCAGCAGTTTGGGACTAGCGGGGCTCTACGAGCAGTACTTC
14,TRBD1,NA,TRBV7-2,TRBJ2-7,CASSLAGGNDEQYF,TGTGCCAGCAGCTTAGCAGGGGGCAACGACGAGCAGTACTTC
15,TRBD1,NA,TRBV9,TRBJ1-5,CASSPFPDRVQPQHF,TGTGCCAGCAGTCCTTTCCCGGACAGGGTTCAGCCCCAGCATTTT
14,NA,NA,TRBV4-3,TRBJ1-5,CASSQDWRNQPQHF,TGCGCCAGCAGCCAAGATTGGCGAAATCAGCCCCAGCATTTT
14,TRBD2,NA,TRBV7-2,TRBJ2-1,CASTSGGLAALRFF,TGTGCCAGCACCTCGGGGGGACTAGCGGCTTTGCGGTTCTTC
18,TRBD1,NA,TRBV7-2,TRBJ2-1,CASSLGKGQGLPYNEQFF,TGTGCCAGCAGCTTAGGAAAGGGACAGGGATTACCTTACAATGAGCAGTTCTTC
13,NA,NA,TRBV5-1,TRBJ1-3,CASSQSSGNTIYF,TGCGCCAGCAGCCAGAGCTCTGGAAACACCATATATTTT
10,NA,NA,TRBV30,TRBJ2-1,CACLSYEQFF,TGTGCCTGCCTAAGCTATGAGCAGTTCTTC
13,NA,NA,TRBV3-1/TRBV3-2,TRBJ2-7,CASSQRGPYEQYF,TGTGCCAGCAGCCAGCGGGGGCCCTACGAGCAGTACTTC
16,TRBD2,NA,TRBV5-5,TRBJ2-5,CASSLAASSGQETQYF,TGTGCCAGCAGCTTGGCCGCGTCTAGCGGACAAGAGACCCAGTACTTC
13,NA,once,TRBV5-5,TRBJ1-3,CASSLAVGNTIYF,TGTGCCAGCAGCCTCGCGGTAGGAAACACCATATATTTT
12,NA,few,TRBV12-3/TRBV12-4,TRBJ2-2,CASSLDGGELFF,TGTGCCAGCAGTCTCGACGGTGGGGAGCTGTTTTTT
17,NA,NA,TRBV9,TRBJ1-4,CASSPHGGAAGDEKLFF,TGTGCCAGCAGCCCTCATGGCGGGGCGGCAGGGGATGAAAAACTGTTTTTT
12,NA,NA,TRBV12-3/TRBV12-4,TRBJ2-2,CASSRPAGELFF,TGTGCCAGCAGCCGACCGGCCGGGGAGCTGTTTTTT
13,NA,NA,TRBV25-1,TRBJ1-6,CASALDGSSPLHF,TGTGCCAGCGCCCTGGACGGTAGCTCACCCCTCCACTTT
14,NA,once,TRBV7-9,TRBJ2-5,CASSLDDLEKTQYF,TGTGCCAGCAGCTTAGATGACCTGGAAAAGACCCAGTACTTC
17,NA,NA,TRBV30,TRBJ1-5,CAWSPGHILYSNQPQHF,TGTGCCTGGAGTCCGGGACATATACTATACAGCAATCAGCCCCAGCATTTT
14,NA,NA,TRBV28,TRBJ2-1,CASSGRNFYNEQFF,TGTGCCAGCAGCGGACGGAATTTTTACAATGAGCAGTTCTTC
11,NA,NA,TRBV20-1,TRBJ2-3,CSAGSTDTQYF,TGCAGTGCTGGAAGCACAGATACGCAGTATTTT
17,NA,NA,TRBV16,TRBJ1-6,CASSQSSQIRGNSPLHF,TGTGCCAGCAGCCAATCGTCACAGATAAGGGGGAATTCACCCCTCCACTTT
15,NA,NA,TRBV10-3,TRBJ2-7,CAISRGLANSYEQYF,TGTGCCATCAGCCGCGGTCTAGCAAACTCCTACGAGCAGTACTTC
18,TRBD1,once,TRBV9,TRBJ2-1,CASSLRRGMGQGQGEQFF,TGTGCCAGCAGCTTACGTAGGGGTATGGGACAGGGGCAGGGTGAGCAGTTCTTC
16,NA,NA,TRBV10-3,TRBJ1-2,CAISEPPEGFNYGYTF,TGTGCCATCAGTGAGCCTCCTGAGGGGTTTAACTATGGCTACACCTTC
10,NA,NA,TRBV7-2,TRBJ1-1,CASSEAGRFF,TGTGCCAGCAGCGAGGCAGGCCGTTTCTTT
13,NA,NA,TRBV19,TRBJ1-6,CASLDGYNSPLHF,TGTGCCTCCTTGGACGGATATAATTCACCCCTCCACTTT
14,TRBD1,NA,TRBV5-4,TRBJ2-7,CASSKNRGPYEQYF,TGTGCCAGCAGCAAAAACAGGGGACCCTACGAGCAGTACTTC
13,NA,once,TRBV12-3/TRBV12-4,TRBJ1-2,CASSLYGNYGYTF,TGTGCCAGCAGTTTATATGGTAACTATGGCTACACCTTC
13,TRBD2,once,TRBV7-9,TRBJ2-7,CASSPGGMHEQYF,TGTGCCAGCAGCCCGGGAGGGATGCACGAGCAGTACTTC
14,NA,NA,TRBV19,TRBJ1-1,CASNLLMKGTEAFF,TGTGCCAGTAACCTACTCATGAAGGGCACTGAAGCTTTCTTT
14,NA,NA,TRBV12-5,TRBJ2-2,CASGPSGGPGELFF,TGTGCTAGTGGTCCAAGTGGGGGTCCCGGGGAGCTGTTTTTT
16,TRBD1,NA,TRBV14,TRBJ2-7,CASSQVTGTGPYEQYF,TGTGCCAGCAGCCAAGTCACCGGGACAGGTCCCTACGAGCAGTACTTC
11,NA,NA,TRBV25-1,TRBJ2-7,CASSVLGEQYF,TGTGCCAGCAGTGTTCTGGGCGAGCAGTACTTC
15,NA,once,TRBV27,TRBJ1-6,CASTTRLDYRSPLHF,TGTGCCAGCACTACTAGGCTTGATTATAGGTCACCCCTCCACTTT
16,TRBD1,NA,TRBV4-3,TRBJ2-7,CASSQDRQGINYEQYF,TGCGCCAGCAGCCAAGATCGACAGGGGATCAATTACGAGCAGTACTTC
17,NA,NA,TRBV7-8,TRBJ1-5,CASSLVRVLKADQPQHF,TGTGCCAGCAGCTTAGTTAGGGTTCTTAAGGCGGATCAGCCCCAGCATTTT
16,TRBD2,NA,TRBV7-9,TRBJ2-2,CASSFRRGMNTGELFF,TGTGCCAGCAGCTTTAGGCGGGGGATGAACACCGGGGAGCTGTTTTTT
13,NA,NA,TRBV12-3/TRBV12-4,TRBJ2-3,CASSFAGPNTQYF,TGTGCCAGCAGTTTTGCAGGACCGAATACGCAGTATTTT
16,TRBD1,NA,TRBV5-1,TRBJ2-3,CASSLVTGRGTDTQYF,TGCGCCAGCAGCTTGGTGACAGGGCGAGGCACAGATACGCAGTATTTT
18,NA,NA,TRBV4-3,TRBJ2-6,CASSQDQRVGRGANVLTF,TGCGCCAGCAGCCAAGATCAGCGTGTGGGACGGGGGGCCAACGTCCTGACTTTC
16,NA,NA,TRBV10-3,TRBJ1-1,CAISESQEAKNTEAFF,TGTGCCATCAGTGAGTCGCAGGAAGCTAAGAACACTGAAGCTTTCTTT
15,TRBD2,NA,TRBV5-4,TRBJ2-1,CASSTGTSGGNEQFF,TGTGCCAGCAGCACCGGGACTAGCGGGGGCAATGAGCAGTTCTTC
19,NA,NA,TRBV5-1,TRBJ1-3,CASSLVSVKSLMGGNTIYF,TGCGCCAGCAGCTTGGTGTCCGTTAAATCTCTCATGGGAGGAAACACCATATATTTT
11,NA,NA,TRBV20-1,TRBJ1-1,CSAPMERVAFF,TGCAGTGCTCCCATGGAAAGGGTAGCTTTCTTT